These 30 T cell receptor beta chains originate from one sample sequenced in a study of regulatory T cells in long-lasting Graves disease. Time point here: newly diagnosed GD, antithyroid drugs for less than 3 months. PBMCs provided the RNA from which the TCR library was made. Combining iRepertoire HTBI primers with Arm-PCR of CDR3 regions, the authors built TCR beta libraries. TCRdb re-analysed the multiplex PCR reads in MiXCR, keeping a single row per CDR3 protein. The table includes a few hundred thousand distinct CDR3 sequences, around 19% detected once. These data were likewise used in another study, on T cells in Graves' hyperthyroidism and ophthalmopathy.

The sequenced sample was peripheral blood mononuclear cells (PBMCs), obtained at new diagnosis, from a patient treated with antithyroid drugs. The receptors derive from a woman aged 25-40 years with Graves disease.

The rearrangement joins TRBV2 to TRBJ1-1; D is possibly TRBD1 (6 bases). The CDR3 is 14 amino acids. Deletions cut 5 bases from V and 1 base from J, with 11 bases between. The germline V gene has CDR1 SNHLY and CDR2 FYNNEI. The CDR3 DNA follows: TGTGCCAGCAGTTACATACAGGGGAACACTGAAGCTTTCTTT. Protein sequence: CASSYIQGNTEAFF. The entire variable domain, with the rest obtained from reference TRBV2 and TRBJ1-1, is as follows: EPEVTQTPSHQVTQMGQEVILRCVPISNHLYFYWYRQILGQKVEFLVSFYNNEISEKSEIFDDQFSVERPDGSNFTLKIRSTKLEDSAMYFCASSYIQGNTEAFFGQGTRLTVV.

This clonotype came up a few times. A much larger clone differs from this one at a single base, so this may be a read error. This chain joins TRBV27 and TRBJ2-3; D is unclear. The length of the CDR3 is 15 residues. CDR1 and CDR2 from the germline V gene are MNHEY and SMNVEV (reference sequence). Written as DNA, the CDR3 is TGTGCCAGCAGTTTATACGTTACCAGCACAGATACGCGGTATTTT. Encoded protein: CASSLYVTSTDTRYF.

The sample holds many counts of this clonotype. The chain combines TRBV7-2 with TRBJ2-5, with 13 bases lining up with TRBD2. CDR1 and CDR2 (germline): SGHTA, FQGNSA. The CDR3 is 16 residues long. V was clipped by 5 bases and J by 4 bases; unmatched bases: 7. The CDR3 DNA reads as TGTGCCAGCAGCCCTGGACTAGCGGGGGTGGGAGAGACCCAGTACTTC. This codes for CASSPGLAGVGETQYF.

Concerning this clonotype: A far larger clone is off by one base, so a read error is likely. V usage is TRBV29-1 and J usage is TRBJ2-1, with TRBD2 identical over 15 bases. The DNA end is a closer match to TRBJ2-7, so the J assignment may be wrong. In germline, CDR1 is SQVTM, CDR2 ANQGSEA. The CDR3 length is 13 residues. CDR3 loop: CNAGLAGGSEQYF. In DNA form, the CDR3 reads TGCAACGCCGGACTAGCGGGAGGGTCTGAGCAGTACTTC.

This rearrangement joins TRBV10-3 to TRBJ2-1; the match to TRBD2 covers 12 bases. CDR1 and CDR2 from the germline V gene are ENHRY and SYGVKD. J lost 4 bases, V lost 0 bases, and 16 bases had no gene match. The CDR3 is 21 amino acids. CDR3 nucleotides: TGTGCCATCAGTGAGTCAGGACTAGCGGGAACCGGGGCCCCCCATTACAATGAGCAGTTCTTC. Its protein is CAISESGLAGTGAPHYNEQFF.

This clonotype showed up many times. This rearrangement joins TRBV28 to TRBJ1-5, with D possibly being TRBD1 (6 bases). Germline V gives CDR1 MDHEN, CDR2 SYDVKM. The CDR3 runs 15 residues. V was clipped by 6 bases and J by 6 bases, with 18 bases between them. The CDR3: CASSLPRGNSQPQHF. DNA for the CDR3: TGTGCCAGCAGCCTCCCGAGGGGGAATAGTCAGCCCCAGCATTTT.

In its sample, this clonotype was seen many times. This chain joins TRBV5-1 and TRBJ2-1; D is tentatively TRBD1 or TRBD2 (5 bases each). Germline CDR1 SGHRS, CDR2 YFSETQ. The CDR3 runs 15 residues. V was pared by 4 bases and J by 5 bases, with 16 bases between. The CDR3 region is CASSRSGARDNEQFF. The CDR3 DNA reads TGCGCCAGCAGCCGATCCGGGGCCAGGGACAATGAGCAGTTCTTC. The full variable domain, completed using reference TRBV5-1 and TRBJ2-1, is KAGVTQTPRYLIKTRGQQVTLSCSPISGHRSVSWYQQTPGQGLQFLFEYFSETQRNKGNFPGRFSGRQFSNSRSEMNVSTLELGDSALYLCASSRSGARDNEQFFGPGTRLTVL.

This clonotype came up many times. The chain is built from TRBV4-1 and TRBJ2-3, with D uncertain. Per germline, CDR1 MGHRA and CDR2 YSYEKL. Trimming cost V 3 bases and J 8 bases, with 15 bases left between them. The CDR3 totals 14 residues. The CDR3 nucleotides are TGCGCCAGCAGCCAGCAGCTAGGTTCTCGTACGCAGTATTTT. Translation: CASSQQLGSRTQYF.

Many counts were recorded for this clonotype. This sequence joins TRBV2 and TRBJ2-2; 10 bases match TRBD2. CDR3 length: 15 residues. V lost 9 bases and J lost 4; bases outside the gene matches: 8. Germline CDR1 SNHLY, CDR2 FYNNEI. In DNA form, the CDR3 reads TGTGCCAGTGCCCAAAGCGGGGGGGTCACCGGGGAGCTGTTTTTT. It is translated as CASAQSGGVTGELFF.

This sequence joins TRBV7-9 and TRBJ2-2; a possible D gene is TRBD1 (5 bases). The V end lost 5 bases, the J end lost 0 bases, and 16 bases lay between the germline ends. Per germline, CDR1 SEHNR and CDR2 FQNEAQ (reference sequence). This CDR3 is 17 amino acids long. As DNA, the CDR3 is TGTGCCAGCAGCCCGACACCCGTAGGGGCGAACACCGGGGAGCTGTTTTTT. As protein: CASSPTPVGANTGELFF.

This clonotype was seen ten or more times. The CDR3 DNA sequence: TGTGCCAGCAGCGTCAGGTTCACAGATACGCAGTATTTT. The encoded protein is CASSVRFTDTQYF. This chain links TRBV12-3 or TRBV12-4 with TRBJ2-3; D call uncertain. The ends were cut back, 6 bases at V and 2 bases at J, with 9 bases in the middle. This CDR3 spans 13 amino acids.

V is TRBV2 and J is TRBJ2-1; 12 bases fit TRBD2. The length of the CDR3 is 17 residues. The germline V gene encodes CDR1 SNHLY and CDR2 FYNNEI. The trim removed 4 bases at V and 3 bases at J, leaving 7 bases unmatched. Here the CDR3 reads CASSGTPTSGSYNEQFF. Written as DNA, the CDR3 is TGTGCCAGCAGTGGGACCCCGACTAGCGGGAGCTACAATGAGCAGTTCTTC.

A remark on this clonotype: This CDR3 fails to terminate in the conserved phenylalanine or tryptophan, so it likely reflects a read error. This CDR3 is CASSFEGNTEAFL. The CDR3 DNA follows: TGCGCCAGCAGCTTCGAAGGGAACACTGAAGCTTTCCTT. The chain has TRBV5-1 and TRBJ1-1; the D is unclear. Germline-derived CDR1 and CDR2 are SGHRS and YFSETQ. Between the trimmed V and J ends, which lost 2 bases and 1 base, there was a span of 6 bases. The CDR3 spans 13 residues.

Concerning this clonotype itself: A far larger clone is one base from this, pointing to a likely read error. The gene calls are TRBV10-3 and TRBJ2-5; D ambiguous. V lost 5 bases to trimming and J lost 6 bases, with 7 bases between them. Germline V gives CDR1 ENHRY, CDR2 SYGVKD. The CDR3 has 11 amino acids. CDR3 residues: CAISPHQTQYF. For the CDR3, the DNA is TGTGCCATCAGTCCACACCAGACCCAGTACTTC.

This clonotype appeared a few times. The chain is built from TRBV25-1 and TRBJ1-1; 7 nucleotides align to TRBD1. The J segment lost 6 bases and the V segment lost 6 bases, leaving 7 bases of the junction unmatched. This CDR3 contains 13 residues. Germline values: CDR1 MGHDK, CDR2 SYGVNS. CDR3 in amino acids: CASRTLTGSEAFF. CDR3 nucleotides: TGTGCCAGCAGGACCTTGACAGGGTCTGAAGCTTTCTTT.

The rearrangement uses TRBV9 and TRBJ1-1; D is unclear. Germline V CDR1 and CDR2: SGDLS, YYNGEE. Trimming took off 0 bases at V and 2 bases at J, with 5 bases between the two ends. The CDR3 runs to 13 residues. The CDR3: CASSVASNTEAFF. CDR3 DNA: TGTGCCAGCAGCGTAGCTAGCAACACTGAAGCTTTCTTT.

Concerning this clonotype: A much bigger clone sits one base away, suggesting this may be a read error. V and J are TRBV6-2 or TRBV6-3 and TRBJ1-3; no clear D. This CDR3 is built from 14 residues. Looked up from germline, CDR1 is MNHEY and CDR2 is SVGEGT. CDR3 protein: CAGSYDYSGNTIYF. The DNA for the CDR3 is TGTGCCGGCAGTTACGATTACTCTGGAAACACCATATATTTT.

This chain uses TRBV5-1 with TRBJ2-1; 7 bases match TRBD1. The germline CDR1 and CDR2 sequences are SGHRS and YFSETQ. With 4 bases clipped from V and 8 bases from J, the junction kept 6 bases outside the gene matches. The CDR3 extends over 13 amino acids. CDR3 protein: CASSRTGGDEQFF. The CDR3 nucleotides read TGCGCCAGCAGCCGGACAGGTGGGGATGAGCAGTTCTTC.

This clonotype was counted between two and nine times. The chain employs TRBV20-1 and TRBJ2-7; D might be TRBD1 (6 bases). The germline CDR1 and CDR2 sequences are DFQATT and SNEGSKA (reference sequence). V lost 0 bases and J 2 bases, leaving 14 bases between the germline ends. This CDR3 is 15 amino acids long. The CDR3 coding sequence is TGCAGTGCTAGAGATCCGGGACACACACCCTACGAGCAGTACTTC. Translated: CSARDPGHTPYEQYF.

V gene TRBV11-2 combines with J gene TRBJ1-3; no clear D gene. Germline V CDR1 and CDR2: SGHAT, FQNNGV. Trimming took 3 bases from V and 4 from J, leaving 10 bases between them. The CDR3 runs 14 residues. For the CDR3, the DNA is TGTGCCAGCAGCTTGGAGGCTGCAGGAAACACCATATATTTT. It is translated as CASSLEAAGNTIYF. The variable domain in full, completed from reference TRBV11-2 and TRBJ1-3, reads EAGVAQSPRYKIIEKRQSVAFWCNPISGHATLYWYQQILGQGPKLLIQFQNNGVVDDSQLPKDRFSAERLKGVDSTLKIQPAKLEDSAVYLCASSLEAAGNTIYFGEGSWLTVV.

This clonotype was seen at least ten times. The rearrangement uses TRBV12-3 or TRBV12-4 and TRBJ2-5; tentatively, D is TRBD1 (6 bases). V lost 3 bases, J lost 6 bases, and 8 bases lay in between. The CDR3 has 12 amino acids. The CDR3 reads CASSLDRQTQYF. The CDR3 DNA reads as TGTGCCAGCAGTTTGGACAGACAGACCCAGTACTTC.

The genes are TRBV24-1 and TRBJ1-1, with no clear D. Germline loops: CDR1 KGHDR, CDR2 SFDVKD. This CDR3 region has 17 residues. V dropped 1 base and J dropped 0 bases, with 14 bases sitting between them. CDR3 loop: CATSDFWWTDLNTEAFF. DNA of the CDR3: TGTGCCACCAGTGATTTTTGGTGGACGGATTTGAACACTGAAGCTTTCTTT.

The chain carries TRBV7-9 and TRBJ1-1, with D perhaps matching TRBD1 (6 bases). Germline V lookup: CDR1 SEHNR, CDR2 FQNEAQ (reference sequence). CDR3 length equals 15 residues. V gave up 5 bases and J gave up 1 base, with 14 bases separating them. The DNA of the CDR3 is TGTGCCAGCAGCCATCGGGGGGCGAAGAACACTGAAGCTTTCTTT. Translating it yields CASSHRGAKNTEAFF.

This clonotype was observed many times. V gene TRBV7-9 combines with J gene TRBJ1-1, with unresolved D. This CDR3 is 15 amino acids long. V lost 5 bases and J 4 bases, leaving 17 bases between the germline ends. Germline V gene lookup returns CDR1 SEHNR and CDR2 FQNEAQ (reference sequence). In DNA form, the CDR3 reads TGTGCCAGCAGCCCGCGTGGGGTGGTGAGCACTGAAGCTTTCTTT. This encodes CASSPRGVVSTEAFF.

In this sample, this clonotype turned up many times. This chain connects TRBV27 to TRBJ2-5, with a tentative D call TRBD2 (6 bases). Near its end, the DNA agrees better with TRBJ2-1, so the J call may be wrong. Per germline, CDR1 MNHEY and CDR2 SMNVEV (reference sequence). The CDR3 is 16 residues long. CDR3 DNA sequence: TGTGCCAGCAGTTTAGTTTGGGACTCCCGCGAAGGGGAGCAGTTCTTC. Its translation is CASSLVWDSREGEQFF.

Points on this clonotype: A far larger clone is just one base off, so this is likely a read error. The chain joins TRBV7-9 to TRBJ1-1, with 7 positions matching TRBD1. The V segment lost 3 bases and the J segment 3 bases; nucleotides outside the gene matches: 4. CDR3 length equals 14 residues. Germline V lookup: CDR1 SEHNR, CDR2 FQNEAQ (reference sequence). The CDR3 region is CASSLTGMDTEAFF. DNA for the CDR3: TGTGCCAGCAGCTTGACAGGGATGGACACTGAAGCTTTCTTT.

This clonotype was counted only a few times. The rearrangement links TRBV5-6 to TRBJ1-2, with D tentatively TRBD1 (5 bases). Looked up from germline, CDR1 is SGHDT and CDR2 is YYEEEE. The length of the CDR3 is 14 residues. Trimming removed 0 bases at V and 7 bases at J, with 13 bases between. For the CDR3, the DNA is TGTGCCAGCAGCTTGGTGGGTGGGGGAGCTGGCTACACCTTC. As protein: CASSLVGGGAGYTF.

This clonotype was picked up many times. The DNA for the CDR3 is TGTGCCAGCAGCCCAGGGATTCTCTCCTACGAGCAGTACTTC. This sequence encodes CASSPGILSYEQYF. J is TRBJ2-7 and V is TRBV11-2; D might be TRBD1 (5 bases). The CDR3 spans 14 residues. From germline, CDR1 is SGHAT and CDR2 FQNNGV. Trimming took off 5 bases at V and 0 bases at J, with 11 bases between the two ends.

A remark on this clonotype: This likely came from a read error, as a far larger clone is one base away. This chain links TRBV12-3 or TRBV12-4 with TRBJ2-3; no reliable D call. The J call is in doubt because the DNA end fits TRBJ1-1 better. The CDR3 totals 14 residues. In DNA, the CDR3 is TGTGCCAGCAGTCTCAGACCAGAGAACACTGAAGCTTTCTTT. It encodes CASSLRPENTEAFF.

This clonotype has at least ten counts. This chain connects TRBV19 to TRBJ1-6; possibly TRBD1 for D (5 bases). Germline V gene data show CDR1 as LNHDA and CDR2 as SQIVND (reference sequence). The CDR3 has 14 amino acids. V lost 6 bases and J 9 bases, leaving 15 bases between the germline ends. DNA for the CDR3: TGTGCCAGTAGCATGGGGGGAAAGCTTTCACCCCTCCACTTT. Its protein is CASSMGGKLSPLHF.